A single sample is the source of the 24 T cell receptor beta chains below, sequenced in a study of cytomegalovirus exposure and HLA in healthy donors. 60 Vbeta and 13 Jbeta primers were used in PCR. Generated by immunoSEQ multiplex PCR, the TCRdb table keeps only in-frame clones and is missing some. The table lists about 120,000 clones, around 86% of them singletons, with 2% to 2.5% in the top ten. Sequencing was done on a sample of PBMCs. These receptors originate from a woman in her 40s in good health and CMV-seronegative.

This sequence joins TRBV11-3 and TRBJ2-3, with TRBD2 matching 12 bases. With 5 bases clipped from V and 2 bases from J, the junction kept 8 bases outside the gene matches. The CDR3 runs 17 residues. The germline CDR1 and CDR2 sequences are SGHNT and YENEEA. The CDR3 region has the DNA TGTGCCAGCAGCCCGGAGACTAGCGGGGGTTACACAGATACGCAGTATTTT. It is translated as CASSPETSGGYTDTQYF.

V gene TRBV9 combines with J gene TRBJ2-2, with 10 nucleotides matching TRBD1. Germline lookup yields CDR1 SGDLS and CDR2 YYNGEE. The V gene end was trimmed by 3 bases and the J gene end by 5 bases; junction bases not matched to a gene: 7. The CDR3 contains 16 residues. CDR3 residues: CASSAPGTGVTGELFF. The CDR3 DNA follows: TGTGCCAGCAGCGCCCCGGGGACAGGGGTGACCGGGGAGCTGTTTTTT. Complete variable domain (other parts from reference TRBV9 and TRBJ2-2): DSGVTQTPKHLITATGQRVTLRCSPRSGDLSVYWYQQSLDQGLQFLIQYYNGEERAKGNILERFSAQQFPDLHSELNLSSLELGDSALYFCASSAPGTGVTGELFFGEGSRLTVL.

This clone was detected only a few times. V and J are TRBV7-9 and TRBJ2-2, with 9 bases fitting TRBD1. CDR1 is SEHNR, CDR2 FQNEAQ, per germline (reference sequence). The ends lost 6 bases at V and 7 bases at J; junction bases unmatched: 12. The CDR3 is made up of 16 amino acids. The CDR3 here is CASSHATGGKGGELFF. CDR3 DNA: TGTGCCAGCAGTCATGCAACAGGGGGCAAAGGCGGGGAGCTGTTTTTT.

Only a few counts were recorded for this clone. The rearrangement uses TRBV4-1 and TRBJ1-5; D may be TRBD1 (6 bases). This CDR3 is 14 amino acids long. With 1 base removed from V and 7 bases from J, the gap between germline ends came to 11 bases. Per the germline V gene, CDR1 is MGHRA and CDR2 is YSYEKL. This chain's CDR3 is CASSQGTDRQPQHF. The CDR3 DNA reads TGCGCCAGCAGCCAAGGGACAGATAGACAGCCCCAGCATTTT.

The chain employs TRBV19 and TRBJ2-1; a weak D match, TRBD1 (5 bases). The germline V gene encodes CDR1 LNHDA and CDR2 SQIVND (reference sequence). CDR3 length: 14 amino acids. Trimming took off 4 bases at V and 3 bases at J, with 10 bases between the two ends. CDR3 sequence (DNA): TGTGCCAGTAGTAGAGGACACCGCTACAATGAGCAGTTCTTC. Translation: CASSRGHRYNEQFF.

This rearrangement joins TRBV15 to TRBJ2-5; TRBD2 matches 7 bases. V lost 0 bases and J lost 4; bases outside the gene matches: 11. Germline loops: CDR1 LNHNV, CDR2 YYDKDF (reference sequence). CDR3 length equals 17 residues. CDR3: CATSRDQATREGETQYF. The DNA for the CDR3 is TGTGCCACCAGCAGAGATCAGGCCACTAGGGAGGGAGAGACCCAGTACTTC.

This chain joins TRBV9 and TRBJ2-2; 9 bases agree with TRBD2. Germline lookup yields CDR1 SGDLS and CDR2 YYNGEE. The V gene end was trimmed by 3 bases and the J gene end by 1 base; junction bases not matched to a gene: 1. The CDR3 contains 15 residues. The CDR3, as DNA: TGTGCCAGCAGCGCAGCGGGAGGGAACACCGGGGAGCTGTTTTTT. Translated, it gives CASSAAGGNTGELFF.

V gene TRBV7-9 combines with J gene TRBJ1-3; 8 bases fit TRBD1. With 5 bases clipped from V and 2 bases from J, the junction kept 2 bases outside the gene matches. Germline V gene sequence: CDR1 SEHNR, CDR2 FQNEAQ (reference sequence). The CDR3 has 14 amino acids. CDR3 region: CASSLRGPGNTIYF. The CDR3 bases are TGTGCCAGCAGCCTCAGGGGGCCTGGAAACACCATATATTTT.

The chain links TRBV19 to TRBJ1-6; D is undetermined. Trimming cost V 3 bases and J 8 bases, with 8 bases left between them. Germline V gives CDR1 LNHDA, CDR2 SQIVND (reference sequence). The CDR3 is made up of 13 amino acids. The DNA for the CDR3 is TGTGCCAGTAGTATGGCACCCTATTCACCCCTCCACTTT. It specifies CASSMAPYSPLHF.

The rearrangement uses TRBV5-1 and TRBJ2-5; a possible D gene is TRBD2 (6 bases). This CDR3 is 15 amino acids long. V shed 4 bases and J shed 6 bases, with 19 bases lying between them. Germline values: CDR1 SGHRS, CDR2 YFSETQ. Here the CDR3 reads CASSASVASGQTQYF. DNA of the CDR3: TGCGCCAGCAGCGCTAGCGTCGCAAGCGGTCAGACCCAGTACTTC.

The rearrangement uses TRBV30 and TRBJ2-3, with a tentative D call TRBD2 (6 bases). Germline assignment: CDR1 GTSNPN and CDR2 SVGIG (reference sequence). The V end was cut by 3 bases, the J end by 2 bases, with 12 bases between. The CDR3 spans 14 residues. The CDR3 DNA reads TGTGCCTGGAGGGGGGGACTCAACACAGATACGCAGTATTTT. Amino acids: CAWRGGLNTDTQYF.

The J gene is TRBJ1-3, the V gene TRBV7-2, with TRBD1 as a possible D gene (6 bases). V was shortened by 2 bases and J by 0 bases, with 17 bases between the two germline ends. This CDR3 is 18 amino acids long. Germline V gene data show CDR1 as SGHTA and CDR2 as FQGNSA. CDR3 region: CASSLYISGADSGNTIYF. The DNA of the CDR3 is TGTGCCAGCAGCTTATATATTTCAGGGGCAGACTCTGGAAACACCATATATTTT.

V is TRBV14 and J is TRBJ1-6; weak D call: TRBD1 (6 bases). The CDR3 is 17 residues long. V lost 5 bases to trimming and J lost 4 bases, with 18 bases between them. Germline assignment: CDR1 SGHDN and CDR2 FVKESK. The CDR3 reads CASSDITSGAYNSPLHF. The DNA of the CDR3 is TGTGCCAGCAGCGATATTACGTCAGGGGCTTATAATTCACCCCTCCACTTT.

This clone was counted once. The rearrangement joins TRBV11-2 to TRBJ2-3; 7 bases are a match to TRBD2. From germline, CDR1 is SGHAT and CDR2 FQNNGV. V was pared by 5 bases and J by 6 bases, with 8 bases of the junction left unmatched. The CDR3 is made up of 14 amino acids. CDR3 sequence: CASSRGLPMDTQYF. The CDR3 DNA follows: TGTGCCAGCAGCCGGGGACTACCCATGGATACGCAGTATTTT.

The DNA of the CDR3 is TGTGCCAGCACCCGGGGTCCGAACACTGAAGCTTTCTTT. Translating it yields CASTRGPNTEAFF. The rearrangement uses TRBV7-9 and TRBJ1-1, with D unclear. Per the germline V gene, CDR1 is SEHNR and CDR2 is FQNEAQ (reference sequence). V shed 7 bases and J shed 1 base, with 10 bases lying between them. This CDR3 has 13 residues.

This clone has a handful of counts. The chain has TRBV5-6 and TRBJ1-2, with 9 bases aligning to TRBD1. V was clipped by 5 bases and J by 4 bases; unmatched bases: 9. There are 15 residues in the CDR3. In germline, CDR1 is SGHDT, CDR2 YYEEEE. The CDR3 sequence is CASRSGTGSAYGYTF. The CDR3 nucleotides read TGTGCCAGCAGATCCGGGACAGGGAGCGCCTATGGCTACACCTTC.

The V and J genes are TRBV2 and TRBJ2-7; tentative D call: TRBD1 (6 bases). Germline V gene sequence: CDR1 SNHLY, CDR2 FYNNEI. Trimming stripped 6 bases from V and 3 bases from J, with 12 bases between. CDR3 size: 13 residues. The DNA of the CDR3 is TGTGCCAGCAGAAGACAGGATGACTACGAGCAGTACTTC. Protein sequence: CASRRQDDYEQYF. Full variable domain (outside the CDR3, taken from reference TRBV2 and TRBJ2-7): EPEVTQTPSHQVTQMGQEVILRCVPISNHLYFYWYRQILGQKVEFLVSFYNNEISEKSEIFDDQFSVERPDGSNFTLKIRSTKLEDSAMYFCASRRQDDYEQYFGPGTRLTVT.

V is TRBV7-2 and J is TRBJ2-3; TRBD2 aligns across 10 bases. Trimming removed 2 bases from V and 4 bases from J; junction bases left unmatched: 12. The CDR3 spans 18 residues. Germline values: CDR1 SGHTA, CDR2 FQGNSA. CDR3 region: CASSLNPSGRNWADTQYF. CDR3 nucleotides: TGTGCCAGCAGCTTAAACCCTAGCGGGAGAAACTGGGCAGATACGCAGTATTTT. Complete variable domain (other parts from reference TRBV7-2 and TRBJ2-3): GAGVSQSPSNKVTEKGKDVELRCDPISGHTALYWYRQSLGQGLEFLIYFQGNSAPDKSGLPSDRFSAERTGGSVSTLTIQRTQQEDSAVYLCASSLNPSGRNWADTQYFGPGTRLTVL.

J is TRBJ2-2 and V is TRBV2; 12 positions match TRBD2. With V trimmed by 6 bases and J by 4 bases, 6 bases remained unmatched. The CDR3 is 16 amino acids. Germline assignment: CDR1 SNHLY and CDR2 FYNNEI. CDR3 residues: CASRDGLAGLTGELFF. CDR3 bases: TGTGCCAGCAGAGACGGACTAGCGGGACTCACCGGGGAGCTGTTTTTT.

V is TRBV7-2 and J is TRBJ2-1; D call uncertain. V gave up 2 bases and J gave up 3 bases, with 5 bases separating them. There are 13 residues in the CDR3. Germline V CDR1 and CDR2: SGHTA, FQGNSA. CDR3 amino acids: CASSLTYYNEQFF. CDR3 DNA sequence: TGTGCCAGCAGCTTAACCTACTACAATGAGCAGTTCTTC.

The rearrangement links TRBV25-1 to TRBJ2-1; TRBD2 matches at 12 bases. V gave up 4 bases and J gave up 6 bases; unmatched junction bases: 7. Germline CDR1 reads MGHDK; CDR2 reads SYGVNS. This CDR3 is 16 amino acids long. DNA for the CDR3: TGTGCCAGCAGTGGACATCTAGCGGGGGGGGGCAATGAGCAGTTCTTC. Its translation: CASSGHLAGGGNEQFF.

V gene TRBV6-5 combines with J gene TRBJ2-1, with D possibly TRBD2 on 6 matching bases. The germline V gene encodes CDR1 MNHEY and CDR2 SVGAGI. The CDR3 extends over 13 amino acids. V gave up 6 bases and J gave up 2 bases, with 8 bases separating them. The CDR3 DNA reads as TGTGCCAGCAGCCCGGGAGCCTACAATGAGCAGTTCTTC. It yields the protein CASSPGAYNEQFF.

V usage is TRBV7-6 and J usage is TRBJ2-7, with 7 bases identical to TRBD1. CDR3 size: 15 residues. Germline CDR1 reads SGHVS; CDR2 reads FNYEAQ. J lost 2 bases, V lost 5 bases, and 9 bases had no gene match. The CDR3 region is CASSPRQGPPYEQYF. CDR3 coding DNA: TGTGCCAGCAGCCCTCGACAGGGCCCCCCCTACGAGCAGTACTTC.

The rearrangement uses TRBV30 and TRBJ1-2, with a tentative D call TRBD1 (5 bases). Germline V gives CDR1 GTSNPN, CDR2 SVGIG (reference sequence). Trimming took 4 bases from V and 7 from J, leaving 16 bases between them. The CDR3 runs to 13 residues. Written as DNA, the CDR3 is TGTGCCTGGACCTCAGGGTTGTACATTGGCTACACCTTC. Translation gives CAWTSGLYIGYTF.